The entry below describes one TCR beta chain. Antigen: not known. Germline CDR1 reads SQVTM; CDR2 reads ANQGSEA. V lost 4 bases to trimming and J lost 0 bases, with 9 bases between them. The CDR3 sequence is 13 residues long. The data belong to a study of T cell responses to AZD1222 COVID-19 vaccine. Only in-frame clones appear in the TCRdb table, and some are missing; sequencing was by immunoSEQ multiplex PCR. The sample yields some 150,000 clones, of which the top ten take up 2.2%. Study observations and caveats: Variant regions that are unmutated are reportedly the target of nearly half of spike-specific TCRs.

This TCR was recovered from an adult in good health. V is TRBV29-1 and J is TRBJ1-1; D call uncertain. The sample consisted of peripheral blood. The DNA for the CDR3 is TGCAGCGTTGTACGGGCCATGAACACTGAAGCTTTCTTT. Residues: CSVVRAMNTEAFF.